The 6 T cell receptor beta chains below come from one sample, sequenced in a study of T-cell memory formation after mild COVID-19. TCRdb called the 5' RACE reads again in MiXCR, with one record for every CDR3 protein. The profile shows hundreds of thousands of distinct CDR3 sequences, 20% of them singletons. The specimen was PBMCs or a T cell subset sorted from them (not recorded which). These receptor sequences come from an adult woman who had mild COVID-19 (a few samples of this study predate the infection). Cell type and time point are not known.

The V gene is TRBV12-3 or TRBV12-4, the J gene TRBJ1-1, with D unclear. CDR3 size: 15 residues. V was shortened by 4 bases and J by 1 base, with 13 bases between the two germline ends. DNA for the CDR3: TGTGCCAGCAGTTCATGGACGGCTTCGAACACTGAAGCTTTCTTT. Encoded protein: CASSSWTASNTEAFF.

The J gene is TRBJ2-3, the V gene TRBV2; no definite D call. This CDR3 contains 13 residues. V was pared by 8 bases and J by 3 bases, with 12 bases between. Per germline, CDR1 SNHLY and CDR2 FYNNEI. DNA for the CDR3: TGTGCCAGCGTTCGACCGGCGACAGATACGCAGTATTTT. Translating gives CASVRPATDTQYF.

This clonotype turned up a few times. This sequence joins TRBV7-6 and TRBJ2-2; 7 positions agree with TRBD2. CDR3 length equals 16 residues. Unmatched junction bases numbered 2, after V lost 1 base and J lost 0 bases. Germline CDR1 and CDR2: SGHVS and FNYEAQ. The CDR3 DNA follows: TGTGCCAGCAGCTTAGATGGGGGGGCGAACACCGGGGAGCTGTTTTTT. Encoded protein: CASSLDGGANTGELFF. The entire variable domain, with the rest obtained from reference TRBV7-6 and TRBJ2-2, is as follows: GAGVSQSPRYKVTKRGQDVALRCDPISGHVSLYWYRQALGQGPEFLTYFNYEAQQDKSGLPNDRFSAERPEGSISTLTIQRTEQRDSAMYRCASSLDGGANTGELFFGEGSRLTVL.

The rearrangement links TRBV24-1 to TRBJ2-2; 9 nucleotides agree with TRBD1. V dropped 3 bases and J dropped 7; count of bases not matched to a gene: 8. Looked up from germline, CDR1 is KGHDR and CDR2 is SFDVKD. The CDR3 is 16 amino acids. The chain's CDR3 is CATSDPNRGRSGELFF. The CDR3 DNA is TGTGCCACCAGTGATCCAAACAGGGGGCGGAGCGGGGAGCTGTTTTTT.

This clonotype came up many times. CDR3 nucleotide sequence: TGTGCCAGTAGTATCAAAACAGCGAACACCGGGGAGCTGTTTTTT. Protein: CASSIKTANTGELFF. V is TRBV19 and J is TRBJ2-2; no definite D call. The CDR3 has 15 amino acids. Germline V gene sequence: CDR1 LNHDA, CDR2 SQIVND (reference sequence). Trimming removed 3 bases from V and 0 bases from J, with 8 bases in between. The variable domain in full, with the rest retrieved from reference TRBV19 and TRBJ2-2, is DGGITQSPKYLFRKEGQNVTLSCEQNLNHDAMYWYRQDPGQGLRLIYYSQIVNDFQKGDIAEGYSVSREKKESFPLTVTSAQKNPTAFYLCASSIKTANTGELFFGEGSRLTVL.

The CDR3 loop is CASSRRLLAGHYNEQFF. The CDR3 coding sequence is TGTGCCAGCTCCCGCCGACTATTAGCGGGACACTACAATGAGCAGTTCTTC. The chain recombines TRBV6-5 with TRBJ2-1, with TRBD2 matching over 8 bases. The junction had 15 bases not matched to a gene; V was cut back by 8 bases and J by 3 bases. Germline V lookup: CDR1 MNHEY, CDR2 SVGAGI. This CDR3 has 17 residues.